The 30 T cell receptor beta chains below all came from one sample that was sequenced in a study of cytomegalovirus exposure and HLA in healthy donors. It was with 60 Vbeta and 13 Jbeta primers that the PCR ran. TCRdb keeps only in-frame clones here, not all; method: immunoSEQ multiplex PCR. The table lists some 180,000 clones, 65% to 80% of them singletons. Material for sequencing was PBMCs. The receptors come from a woman between 25 and 40 years old in good health and CMV-seropositive.

Worth noting for this clone: At one boundary the junction diverges from the germline segment, which might be a read error. This chain joins TRBV11-2 and TRBJ1-2; 8 bases agree with TRBD1. CDR1 and CDR2 from the germline V gene are SGHAT and FQNNGV. The CDR3 is 17 amino acids. This CDR3 reads CASTLSWTGKGTYGYTF. The CDR3 nucleotides read TGTGCCAGCACCTTATCTTGGACAGGGAAGGGGACCTATGGCTACACCTTC. Full variable domain (rest looked up from reference TRBV11-2 and TRBJ1-2): EAGVAQSPRYKIIEKRQSVAFWCNPISGHATLYWYQQILGQGPKLLIQFQNNGVVDDSQLPKDRFSAERLKGVDSTLKIQPAKLEDSAVYLCASTLSWTGKGTYGYTFGSGTRLTVV.

In this sample, this clone turned up a few times. The chain employs TRBV4-1 and TRBJ1-1, with D uncertain. Germline CDR1 MGHRA, CDR2 YSYEKL. This CDR3 region has 15 residues. The ends were cut back, 0 bases at V and 2 bases at J, with 10 bases in the middle. CDR3 bases: TGCGCCAGCAGCCAAGATTCGGGGAGAAACACTGAAGCTTTCTTT. Translated: CASSQDSGRNTEAFF.

V is TRBV19 and J is TRBJ1-6, with D hard to call. From germline, CDR1 is LNHDA and CDR2 SQIVND (reference sequence). Trimming cost V 4 bases and J 10 bases, with 14 bases left between them. The CDR3 consists of 14 residues. The CDR3 bases are TGTGCCAGTAGTACGCCCACGGGGATCTCACCCCTCCACTTT. Its protein product is CASSTPTGISPLHF.

V is TRBV7-2 and J is TRBJ2-1; D might be TRBD1 (5 bases). V lost 5 bases and J 5 bases, leaving 22 bases between the germline ends. The CDR3 consists of 17 residues. Germline CDR1 is SGHTA and CDR2 is FQGNSA. CDR3 nucleotide sequence: TGTGCCAGCAGCCTGTACCTCAGGGTTGCGATTGACAATGAGCAGTTCTTC. Translation gives CASSLYLRVAIDNEQFF.

The chain employs TRBV9 and TRBJ2-5, with a tentative D call TRBD2 (6 bases). V lost 0 bases and J lost 0, with 15 bases in between. Germline lookup yields CDR1 SGDLS and CDR2 YYNGEE. The CDR3 is made up of 17 amino acids. This CDR3 reads CASSVARGLPNQETQYF. The CDR3 nucleotides read TGTGCCAGCAGCGTAGCGCGGGGTCTGCCGAACCAAGAGACCCAGTACTTC. Based on the CDR3 plus reference TRBV9 and TRBJ2-5, the full variable domain is DSGVTQTPKHLITATGQRVTLRCSPRSGDLSVYWYQQSLDQGLQFLIQYYNGEERAKGNILERFSAQQFPDLHSELNLSSLELGDSALYFCASSVARGLPNQETQYFGPGTRLLVL.

The table lists this clone with a few counts. This rearrangement joins TRBV4-1 to TRBJ1-5, with 7 bases fitting TRBD1. This CDR3 comprises 15 residues. J lost 2 bases, V lost 1 base, and 2 bases had no gene match. Germline loops: CDR1 MGHRA, CDR2 YSYEKL. CDR3 in DNA: TGCGCCAGCAGCCAAGCAGGGGGAGGCAATCAGCCCCAGCATTTT. Residues: CASSQAGGGNQPQHF.

This sequence joins TRBV5-4 and TRBJ1-4; TRBD1 agrees at 10 bases. Germline V gene lookup returns CDR1 SGHNT and CDR2 YYREEE (reference sequence). V lost 4 bases to trimming and J lost 2 bases; unmatched junction nucleotides: 5. This CDR3 has 16 residues. CDR3 coding DNA: TGTGCCAGCAGCCCGGACAGGGGGGGGACTAATGAAAAACTGTTTTTT. It specifies CASSPDRGGTNEKLFF.

A note on this clone: Other DNA sequences in the sample encode the same CDR3. As DNA, the CDR3 is TGTGCCAGCAGCACTTATCTACAGGGGGCAGGGGGCTACACCTTC. It encodes CASSTYLQGAGGYTF. The chain combines TRBV7-2 with TRBJ1-2, with TRBD1 identical over 9 bases. This CDR3 spans 15 amino acids. Germline CDR1 SGHTA, CDR2 FQGNSA. The V segment lost 5 bases and the J segment 8 bases; nucleotides outside the gene matches: 12. Full variable domain (remainder filled in from reference TRBV7-2 and TRBJ1-2): GAGVSQSPSNKVTEKGKDVELRCDPISGHTALYWYRQSLGQGLEFLIYFQGNSAPDKSGLPSDRFSAERTGGSVSTLTIQRTQQEDSAVYLCASSTYLQGAGGYTFGSGTRLTVV.

The table lists this clone with a count of one. This rearrangement joins TRBV2 to TRBJ1-4, with D tentatively TRBD1 (6 bases). CDR3 length equals 15 residues. V was cut by 5 bases and J by 5 bases, with 15 bases left in between. Germline V gene lookup returns CDR1 SNHLY and CDR2 FYNNEI. CDR3 DNA sequence: TGTGCCAGCAGTATCTCCGGGACACTAAATGAAAAACTGTTTTTT. The encoded protein is CASSISGTLNEKLFF. Based on the CDR3 plus reference TRBV2 and TRBJ1-4, the full variable domain is EPEVTQTPSHQVTQMGQEVILRCVPISNHLYFYWYRQILGQKVEFLVSFYNNEISEKSEIFDDQFSVERPDGSNFTLKIRSTKLEDSAMYFCASSISGTLNEKLFFGSGTQLSVL.

The CDR3 nucleotides read TGTGCCATCAGTGAGTCGTTGGGACACGAGCTAGGTGGTGACACCTTC. Translated, it gives CAISESLGHELGGDTF. This chain joins TRBV10-3 and TRBJ1-2, with a possible D match to TRBD1 (6 bases). CDR3 length: 16 amino acids. Germline assignment: CDR1 ENHRY and CDR2 SYGVKD. V shed 0 bases and J shed 12 bases, with 23 bases lying between them.

This chain links TRBV10-3 with TRBJ1-2, with a tentative D call TRBD1 (6 bases). The length of the CDR3 is 12 residues. Per germline, CDR1 ENHRY and CDR2 SYGVKD. Trimming stripped 4 bases from V and 6 bases from J, with 9 bases between. CDR3 sequence: CAISAHRDGYTF. CDR3 coding DNA: TGTGCCATCAGTGCCCACAGGGATGGCTACACCTTC.

To note about this clone: Other nucleotide sequences from this sample produce the same CDR3. V gene TRBV6-6 combines with J gene TRBJ1-2, with D possibly TRBD1 on 5 matching bases. The CDR3 has 13 amino acids. Trimming took off 5 bases at V and 3 bases at J, with 10 bases between the two ends. CDR1 and CDR2 from the germline V gene are MNHNY and SVGAGI (reference sequence). The CDR3 coding sequence is TGTGCCAGCAGTCCCGACAGAGACTATGGCTACACCTTC. Translated, it gives CASSPDRDYGYTF.

The CDR3 reads CASSLGTSTFANSPLHF. The CDR3 DNA reads as TGTGCCAGCAGCTTAGGTACAAGTACCTTTGCAAATTCACCCCTCCACTTT. V is TRBV7-9 and J is TRBJ1-6; D is uncertain. This CDR3 region has 17 residues. Deletions cut 1 base from V and 7 bases from J, with 17 bases between. Per the germline V gene, CDR1 is SEHNR and CDR2 is FQNEAQ (reference sequence).

The J gene is TRBJ1-4, the V gene TRBV10-2, with D unclear. CDR1 and CDR2 (germline): WSHSY, SAAADI. Between the trimmed V and J ends, which lost 3 bases and 0 bases, there was a span of 8 bases. The CDR3 covers 15 residues. The CDR3 reads CASSDYRATNEKLFF. CDR3 nucleotide sequence: TGCGCCAGCAGTGACTACAGAGCAACTAATGAAAAACTGTTTTTT.

The chain joins TRBV4-3 to TRBJ2-3, with TRBD1 identical over 8 bases. V gave up 3 bases and J gave up 4 bases; unmatched junction bases: 9. The CDR3 covers 16 residues. Germline CDR1 LGHNA, CDR2 YSLEER. The CDR3 DNA follows: TGCGCCAGCAGCCAGGAAGGCAGGGGGCACGCAGATACGCAGTATTTT. The encoded protein is CASSQEGRGHADTQYF.

The V call is TRBV27, the J call TRBJ1-5, with D tentatively TRBD1 (5 bases). The CDR3 spans 15 residues. Per the germline V gene, CDR1 is MNHEY and CDR2 is SMNVEV (reference sequence). Between the trimmed V and J ends, which lost 5 bases and 7 bases, there was a span of 18 bases. The CDR3 DNA sequence: TGTGCCAGCAGTCCCCTGGACAAAGTCGGCCAGCCCCAGCATTTT. Amino acid sequence: CASSPLDKVGQPQHF.

The chain recombines TRBV13 with TRBJ2-3; TRBD2 matches 8 bases. Germline-derived CDR1 and CDR2 are PRHDT and FYEKMQ (reference sequence). This CDR3 spans 17 amino acids. The V gene end was trimmed by 0 bases and the J gene end by 5 bases; junction bases not matched to a gene: 10. CDR3 amino acids: CASSLGASGGSVDTQYF. As DNA, the CDR3 is TGTGCCAGCAGCTTAGGGGCGAGCGGGGGTTCCGTAGATACGCAGTATTTT.

This rearrangement joins TRBV6-5 to TRBJ2-7; TRBD1 matches 8 bases. There are 14 residues in the CDR3. Trimming took 2 bases from V and 9 from J; bases not matched to a gene: 9. CDR1 MNHEY and CDR2 SVGAGI come from the germline V gene. The DNA for the CDR3 is TGTGCCAGCAGTTACGCCCAGGGGGCTCAAGGGCAGTACTTC. Amino acid sequence: CASSYAQGAQGQYF.

V and J are TRBV4-3 and TRBJ2-7; 11 bases match TRBD2. This CDR3 contains 17 residues. The J segment lost 1 base and the V segment lost 0 bases, leaving 5 bases of the junction unmatched. The germline V gene encodes CDR1 LGHNA and CDR2 YSLEER. In nucleotides, the CDR3 is TGCGCCAGCAGCCAAGAGAGCCTAGCGGGGGGTTCCTACGAGCAGTACTTC. Its protein product is CASSQESLAGGSYEQYF.

V usage is TRBV6-5 and J usage is TRBJ1-2, with D possibly TRBD1 on 5 matching bases. The CDR3 has 14 amino acids. Trimming took off 5 bases at V and 3 bases at J, with 13 bases between the two ends. Germline V gives CDR1 MNHEY, CDR2 SVGAGI. CDR3 sequence reads: CASSPGRVDYGYTF. CDR3 nucleotide sequence: TGTGCCAGCAGTCCAGGGAGGGTAGACTATGGCTACACCTTC.

In DNA, the CDR3 is TGTGCCATCAGTGAACAGGGGTACGTCTATGGCTACACCTTC. Protein: CAISEQGYVYGYTF. V and J are TRBV10-3 and TRBJ1-2; the match to TRBD1 covers 7 bases. The CDR3 sequence is 14 residues long. The germline V gene has CDR1 ENHRY and CDR2 SYGVKD. V lost 3 bases to trimming and J lost 4 bases; unmatched junction nucleotides: 5.

The V and J genes are TRBV5-1 and TRBJ2-2; perhaps TRBD1 as D (6 bases). In germline, CDR1 is SGHRS, CDR2 YFSETQ. Trimming shortened V by 0 bases and J by 5 bases, and 23 bases separated the two germline ends. This CDR3 has 19 residues. The DNA of the CDR3 is TGCGCCAGCAGCTTGGGAACAGGGATGGTTCGGCCGTATACCGGGGAGCTGTTTTTT. Protein: CASSLGTGMVRPYTGELFF.

The V gene is TRBV27, the J gene TRBJ2-7; the D gene is possibly TRBD2 (5 bases). The CDR3 sequence is 13 residues long. Germline CDR1 MNHEY, CDR2 SMNVEV (reference sequence). Between the trimmed V and J ends, which lost 3 bases and 3 bases, there was a span of 9 bases. The CDR3 sequence: CASSLRGRYEQYF. The DNA of the CDR3 is TGTGCCAGCAGTTTGAGAGGGCGCTACGAGCAGTACTTC.

The chain combines TRBV6-6 with TRBJ2-7; D possibly corresponds to TRBD2 (6 bases). This CDR3 has 13 residues. Germline CDR1 is MNHNY and CDR2 is SVGAGI (reference sequence). The germline V and J ends were trimmed by 2 bases and 4 bases, with 9 bases remaining between them. CDR3 in amino acids: CASSYRRGYEQYF. In DNA, the CDR3 is TGTGCCAGCAGTTACAGGCGGGGTTACGAGCAGTACTTC.

The genes are TRBV28 and TRBJ1-5; unclear D gene. This CDR3 is built from 16 residues. Germline V CDR1 and CDR2: MDHEN, SYDVKM. V gave up 6 bases and J gave up 2 bases, with 17 bases separating them. CDR3 sequence: CASSPRSILGNQPQHF. The CDR3 DNA reads as TGTGCCAGCAGCCCCCGGAGTATTTTGGGCAATCAGCCCCAGCATTTT.

The chain employs TRBV10-3 and TRBJ1-2; TRBD1 agrees at 8 bases. This CDR3 comprises 13 residues. V was pared by 7 bases and J by 8 bases, with 9 bases of the junction left unmatched. From germline, CDR1 is ENHRY and CDR2 SYGVKD. The CDR3 DNA sequence: TGTGCCATCACCCGGGACAGGTCGGACGGCTACACCTTC. It is translated as CAITRDRSDGYTF.

The chain is built from TRBV7-2 and TRBJ2-5; 8 bases line up with TRBD2. The CDR3 length is 17 residues. CDR1 and CDR2 (germline): SGHTA, FQGNSA. The V and J ends lost 2 bases and 7 bases, in that order; junction bases with no gene match: 15. CDR3 nucleotides: TGTGCCAGCAGCTTACAACGGGGTGCGGGGGGCGGGGTGACCCAGTACTTC. Its protein is CASSLQRGAGGGVTQYF.

V gene TRBV19 combines with J gene TRBJ2-1; 7 positions agree with TRBD2. The length of the CDR3 is 12 residues. Trimming removed 7 bases from V and 10 bases from J; junction bases left unmatched: 7. Germline CDR1 LNHDA, CDR2 SQIVND (reference sequence). The CDR3 sequence: CASTRAGEEQFF. For the CDR3, the DNA is TGTGCCAGTACCCGCGCGGGGGAAGAGCAGTTCTTC. Looking up the rest from reference TRBV19 and TRBJ2-1 gives the full variable domain: DGGITQSPKYLFRKEGQNVTLSCEQNLNHDAMYWYRQDPGQGLRLIYYSQIVNDFQKGDIAEGYSVSREKKESFPLTVTSAQKNPTAFYLCASTRAGEEQFFGPGTRLTVL.

The rearrangement uses TRBV18 and TRBJ2-7; D perhaps matches TRBD1 (6 bases). The CDR3 covers 14 residues. V shed 2 bases and J shed 2 bases, with 10 bases lying between them. The germline V gene has CDR1 KGHSH and CDR2 LQKENI. In nucleotides, the CDR3 is TGTGCCAGCTCACCAATAACAGGGACCTACGAGCAGTACTTC. It specifies CASSPITGTYEQYF.

V and J are TRBV11-3 and TRBJ2-2; 10 bases fit TRBD2. V was pared by 2 bases and J by 3 bases, with 3 bases of the junction left unmatched. Germline lookup yields CDR1 SGHNT and CDR2 YENEEA. CDR3 length: 16 amino acids. The CDR3 sequence is CASSLQRGGYTGELFF. The CDR3, as DNA: TGTGCCAGCAGCTTACAGCGGGGGGGCTACACCGGGGAGCTGTTTTTT. Full variable domain (rest looked up from reference TRBV11-3 and TRBJ2-2): EAGVVQSPRYKIIEKKQPVAFWCNPISGHNTLYWYLQNLGQGPELLIRYENEEAVDDSQLPKDRFSAERLKGVDSTLKIQPAELGDSAVYLCASSLQRGGYTGELFFGEGSRLTVL.